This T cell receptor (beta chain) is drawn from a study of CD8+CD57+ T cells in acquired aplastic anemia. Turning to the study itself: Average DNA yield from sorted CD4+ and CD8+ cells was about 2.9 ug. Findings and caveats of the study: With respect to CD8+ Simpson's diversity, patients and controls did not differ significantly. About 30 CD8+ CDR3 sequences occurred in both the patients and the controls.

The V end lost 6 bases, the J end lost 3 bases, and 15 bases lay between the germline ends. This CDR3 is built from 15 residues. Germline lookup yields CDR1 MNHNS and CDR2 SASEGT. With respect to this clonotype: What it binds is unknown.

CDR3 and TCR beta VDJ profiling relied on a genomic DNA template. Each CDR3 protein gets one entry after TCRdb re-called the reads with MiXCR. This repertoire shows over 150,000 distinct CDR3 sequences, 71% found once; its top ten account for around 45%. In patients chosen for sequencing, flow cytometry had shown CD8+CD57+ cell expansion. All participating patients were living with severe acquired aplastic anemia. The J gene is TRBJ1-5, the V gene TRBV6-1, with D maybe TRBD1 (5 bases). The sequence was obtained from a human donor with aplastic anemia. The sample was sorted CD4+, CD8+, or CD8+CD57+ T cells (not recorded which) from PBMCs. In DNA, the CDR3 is TGTGCCAGCAGGTCAACACAGGTGACCAATCAGCCCCAGCATTTT. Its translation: CASRSTQVTNQPQHF.